These 8 T cell receptor beta chains share one sample of origin, sequenced in a study of cytomegalovirus exposure and HLA in healthy donors. The PCR employed 60 Vbeta primers together with 13 Jbeta primers. Assay: immunoSEQ multiplex PCR; the TCRdb copy retains only in-frame clones and omits some. This table holds 150,000 to 170,000 clones, approximately 80% found once. Sequenced: PBMCs. These receptors all stem from a man younger than 40 in good health and CMV-seropositive.

A single count supports this clone. J is TRBJ1-2 and V is TRBV9; perhaps TRBD1 as D (6 bases). V was clipped by 3 bases and J by 1 base, with 10 bases between them. The CDR3 consists of 14 residues. Germline-derived CDR1 and CDR2 are SGDLS and YYNGEE. CDR3 nucleotides: TGTGCCAGCAGCGCGGACAGCTTTAACTATGGCTACACCTTC. The encoded protein is CASSADSFNYGYTF.

This clone was seen only once. J is TRBJ2-2 and V is TRBV5-1, with a possible D match to TRBD2 (6 bases). Per the germline V gene, CDR1 is SGHRS and CDR2 is YFSETQ. The CDR3 consists of 16 residues. V shed 0 bases and J shed 7 bases, with 16 bases lying between them. CDR3 region: CASSLVPEGSHGELFF. The CDR3 region has the DNA TGCGCCAGCAGCTTGGTTCCGGAGGGCTCACACGGGGAGCTGTTTTTT.

This clone was seen a few times. The rearrangement uses TRBV11-1 and TRBJ2-5, with 9 bases fitting TRBD1. Germline CDR1 reads SGHAT; CDR2 reads FQDESV (reference sequence). V shed 5 bases, J shed 5 bases, and the junction held 6 bases outside the gene matches. The CDR3 spans 14 residues. DNA for the CDR3: TGTGCCAGCAGCCCGGACAGGGGTAGGGAGACCCAGTACTTC. Protein product: CASSPDRGRETQYF.

The chain combines TRBV9 with TRBJ1-5, with 8 nucleotides matching TRBD1. Germline loops: CDR1 SGDLS, CDR2 YYNGEE. The CDR3 sequence is 14 residues long. V dropped 3 bases and J dropped 4; count of bases not matched to a gene: 3. The CDR3 spells CASSGTGGNQPQHF. The CDR3 DNA follows: TGTGCCAGCAGCGGAACAGGGGGGAATCAGCCCCAGCATTTT.

The chain uses TRBV7-2 and TRBJ1-4, with TRBD1 matching over 9 bases. Germline values: CDR1 SGHTA, CDR2 FQGNSA. The V and J ends lost 5 bases and 3 bases, in that order; junction bases with no gene match: 7. The CDR3 is 16 residues long. CDR3 in amino acids: CASSPLQGAANEKLFF. The CDR3 region has the DNA TGTGCCAGCAGCCCACTACAGGGGGCCGCTAATGAAAAACTGTTTTTT.

This clone was detected only a few times. The rearrangement uses TRBV25-1 and TRBJ2-5, with D perhaps TRBD2 (6 bases). There are 14 residues in the CDR3. The V end lost 1 base, the J end lost 5 bases, and 11 bases lay between the germline ends. The germline CDR1 and CDR2 sequences are MGHDK and SYGVNS. CDR3 protein: CASSESGDGETQYF. The CDR3 DNA reads as TGTGCCAGCAGTGAATCGGGAGATGGGGAGACCCAGTACTTC.

This clone is a singleton in its sample. The V call is TRBV7-2, the J call TRBJ2-4; 14 bases map to TRBD2. The germline CDR1 and CDR2 sequences are SGHTA and FQGNSA. CDR3 length: 14 residues. V lost 3 bases and J lost 9; bases outside the gene matches: 1. The CDR3 region is CASSLGTSGGIQYF. CDR3 nucleotides: TGTGCCAGCAGCTTGGGGACTAGCGGGGGCATTCAGTACTTC.

V usage is TRBV25-1 and J usage is TRBJ2-5; tentatively, D is TRBD1 (7 bases). CDR3 length: 15 amino acids. In germline, CDR1 is MGHDK, CDR2 SYGVNS. Trimming pared 1 base from V and 2 bases from J, leaving 11 bases between. The CDR3 here is CASSEFSGGQETQYF. CDR3 nucleotide sequence: TGTGCCAGCAGTGAATTTTCAGGGGGGCAAGAGACCCAGTACTTC.